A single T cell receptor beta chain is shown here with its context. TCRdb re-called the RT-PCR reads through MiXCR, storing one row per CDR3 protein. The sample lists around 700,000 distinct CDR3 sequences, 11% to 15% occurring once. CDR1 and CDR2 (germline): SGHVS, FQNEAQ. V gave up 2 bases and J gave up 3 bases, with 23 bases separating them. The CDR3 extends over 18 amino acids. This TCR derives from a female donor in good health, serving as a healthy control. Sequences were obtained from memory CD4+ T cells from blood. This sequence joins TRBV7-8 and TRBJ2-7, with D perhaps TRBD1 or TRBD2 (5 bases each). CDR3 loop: CASSLNGRELEPLYEQYF. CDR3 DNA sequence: TGTGCCAGCAGCTTAAATGGCAGGGAGTTAGAGCCCCTCTACGAGCAGTACTTC.